This T cell receptor (beta chain) derives from a study of long-term antiretroviral therapy in people with HIV. Whole-study results and caveats: Before ART, certain clones expanded, and these dominated the repertoire at all time points. ART was followed by higher diversity that remained below transplant donor controls.

The germline V gene encodes CDR1 MGHRA and CDR2 YSYEKL. Trimming cost V 4 bases and J 4 bases, with 11 bases left between them. The CDR3 totals 13 residues. Survey-level resolution applied to immunoSEQ assay v3.0. Clones were sequenced by immunoSEQ multiplex PCR, and TCRdb holds only the in-frame ones, with some missing. The table lists tens of thousands of clones, under 85% of them singletons. The table lists this clone with a count of one. Its matching antigen is unknown. This sample comprised unsorted PBMCs, obtained 0.5 years before starting antiretroviral therapy. The genes are TRBV4-1 and TRBJ2-7, with D possibly being TRBD2 (6 bases). This TCR was sampled from a man aged 35-49 years with HIV. CDR3 loop: CASSPGTPYEQYF. CDR3 in DNA: TGCGCCAGCAGCCCCGGGACTCCTTACGAGCAGTACTTC.